The present T cell receptor (beta chain) was sequenced within a study of T cell responses to AZD1222 COVID-19 vaccine. CDR1 and CDR2 from the germline V gene are SGHTA and FQGTGA. There are 16 residues in the CDR3. V was shortened by 5 bases and J by 6 bases, with 22 bases between the two germline ends. TCRdb's copy holds only in-frame clones and misses some; the assay was immunoSEQ multiplex PCR. This sample has about 150,000 clones, with 90% to 95% found just once. This clonotype was sampled from an adult who received the AZD1222 COVID-19 vaccine. The sequences come from peripheral blood, collected 28 days after the second AZD1222 dose. The chain recombines TRBV7-3 with TRBJ1-2, with D tentatively TRBD1 (6 bases). Here the CDR3 reads CASSLAGGPVGNGYTF. CDR3 nucleotide sequence: TGTGCCAGCAGCCTAGCCGGGGGCCCGGTTGGGAATGGCTACACCTTC. Full variable domain (remainder filled in from reference TRBV7-3 and TRBJ1-2): GAGVSQTPSNKVTEKGKYVELRCDPISGHTALYWYRQSLGQGPEFLIYFQGTGAADDSGLPNDRFFAVRPEGSVSTLKIQRTERGDSAVYLCASSLAGGPVGNGYTFGSGTRLTVV.